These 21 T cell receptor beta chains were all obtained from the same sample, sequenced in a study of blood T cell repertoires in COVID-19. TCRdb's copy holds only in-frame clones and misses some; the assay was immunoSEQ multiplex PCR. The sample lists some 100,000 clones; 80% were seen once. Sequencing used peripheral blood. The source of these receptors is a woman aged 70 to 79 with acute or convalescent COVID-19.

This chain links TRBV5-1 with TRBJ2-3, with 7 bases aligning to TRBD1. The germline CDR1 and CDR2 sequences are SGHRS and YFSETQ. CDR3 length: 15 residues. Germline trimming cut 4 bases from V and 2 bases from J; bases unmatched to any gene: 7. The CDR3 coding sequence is TGCGCCAGCAGCAGGTCAGGGGGTTCCACAGATACGCAGTATTTT. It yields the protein CASSRSGGSTDTQYF.

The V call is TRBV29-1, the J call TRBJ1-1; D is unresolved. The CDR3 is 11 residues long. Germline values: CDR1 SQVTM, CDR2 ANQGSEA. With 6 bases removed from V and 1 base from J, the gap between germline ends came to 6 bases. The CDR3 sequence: CSVTRNTEAFF. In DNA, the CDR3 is TGCAGCGTAACAAGGAACACTGAAGCTTTCTTT.

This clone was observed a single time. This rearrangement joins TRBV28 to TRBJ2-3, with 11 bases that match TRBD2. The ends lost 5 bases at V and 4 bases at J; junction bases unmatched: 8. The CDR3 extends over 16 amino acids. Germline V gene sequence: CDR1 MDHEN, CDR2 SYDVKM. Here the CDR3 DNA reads TGTGCCAGCAGTCCCGGACCTAGCGGGGGGCCAGATACGCAGTATTTT. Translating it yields CASSPGPSGGPDTQYF.

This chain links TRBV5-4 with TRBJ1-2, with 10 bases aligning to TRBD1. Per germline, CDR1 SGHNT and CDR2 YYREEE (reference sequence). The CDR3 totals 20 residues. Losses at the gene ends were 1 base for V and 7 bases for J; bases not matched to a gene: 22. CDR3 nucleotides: TGTGCCAGCAGCTTGAAAATTTTGGCTCCGGGACAGGGGAAAGTCGGTGGCTACACCTTC. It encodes CASSLKILAPGQGKVGGYTF.

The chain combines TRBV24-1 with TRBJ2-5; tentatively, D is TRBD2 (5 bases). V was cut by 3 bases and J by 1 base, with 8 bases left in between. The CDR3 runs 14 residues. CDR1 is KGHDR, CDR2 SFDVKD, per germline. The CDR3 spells CATSDRGFQETQYF. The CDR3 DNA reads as TGTGCCACCAGTGATCGGGGTTTCCAAGAGACCCAGTACTTC.

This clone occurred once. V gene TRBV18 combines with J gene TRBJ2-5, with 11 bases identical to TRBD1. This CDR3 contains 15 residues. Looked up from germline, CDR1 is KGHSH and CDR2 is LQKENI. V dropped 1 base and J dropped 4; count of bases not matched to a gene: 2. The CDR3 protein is CASSPRTGGRETQYF. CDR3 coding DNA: TGTGCCAGCTCACCACGGACAGGGGGCAGAGAGACCCAGTACTTC.

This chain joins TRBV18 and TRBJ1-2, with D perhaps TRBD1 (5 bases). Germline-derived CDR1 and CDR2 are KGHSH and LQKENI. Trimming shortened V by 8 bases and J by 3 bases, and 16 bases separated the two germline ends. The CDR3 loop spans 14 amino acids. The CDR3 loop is CASDPGGTHYGYTF. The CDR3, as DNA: TGTGCCAGCGACCCCGGGGGGACCCACTATGGCTACACCTTC.

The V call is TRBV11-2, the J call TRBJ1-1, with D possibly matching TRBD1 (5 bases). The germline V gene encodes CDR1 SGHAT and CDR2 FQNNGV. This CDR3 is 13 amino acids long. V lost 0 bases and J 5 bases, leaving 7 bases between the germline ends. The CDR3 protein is CASSLEPGTEAFF. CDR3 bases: TGTGCCAGCAGCTTAGAGCCAGGGACTGAAGCTTTCTTT. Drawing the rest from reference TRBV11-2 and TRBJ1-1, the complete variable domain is EAGVAQSPRYKIIEKRQSVAFWCNPISGHATLYWYQQILGQGPKLLIQFQNNGVVDDSQLPKDRFSAERLKGVDSTLKIQPAKLEDSAVYLCASSLEPGTEAFFGQGTRLTVV.

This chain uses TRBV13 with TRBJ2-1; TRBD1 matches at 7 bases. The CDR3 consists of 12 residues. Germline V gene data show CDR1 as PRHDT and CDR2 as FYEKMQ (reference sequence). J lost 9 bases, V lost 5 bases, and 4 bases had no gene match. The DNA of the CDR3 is TGTGCCAGCAGCACACAGGGGCTTGAGCAGTTCTTC. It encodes CASSTQGLEQFF.

CDR3 amino acids: CASSLEDRGAEAFF. The CDR3 region has the DNA TGCGCCAGCAGCTTGGAAGACAGAGGCGCTGAAGCTTTCTTT. This sequence joins TRBV5-1 and TRBJ1-1, with D tentatively TRBD1 (5 bases). The germline V gene encodes CDR1 SGHRS and CDR2 YFSETQ. The length of the CDR3 is 14 residues. Trimming cost V 0 bases and J 6 bases, with 12 bases left between them.

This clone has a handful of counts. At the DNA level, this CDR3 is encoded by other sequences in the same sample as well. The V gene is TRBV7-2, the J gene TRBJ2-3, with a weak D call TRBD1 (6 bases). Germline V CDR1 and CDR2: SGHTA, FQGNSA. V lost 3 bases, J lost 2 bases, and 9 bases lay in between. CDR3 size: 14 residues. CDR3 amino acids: CASSLGDTTDTQYF. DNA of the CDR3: TGTGCCAGCAGCTTGGGGGACACCACAGATACGCAGTATTTT.

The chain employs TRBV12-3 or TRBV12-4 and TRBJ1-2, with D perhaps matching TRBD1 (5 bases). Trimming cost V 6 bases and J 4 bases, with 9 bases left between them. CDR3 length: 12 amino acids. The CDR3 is CASRRQSYGYTF. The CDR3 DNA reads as TGTGCCAGCAGGCGACAGTCCTATGGCTACACCTTC.

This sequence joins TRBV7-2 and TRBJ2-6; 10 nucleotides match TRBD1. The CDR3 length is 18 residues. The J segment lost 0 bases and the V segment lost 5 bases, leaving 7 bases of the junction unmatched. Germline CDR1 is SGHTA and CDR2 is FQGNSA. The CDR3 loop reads CASSPGTGASSGANVLTF. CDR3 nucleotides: TGTGCCAGCAGCCCAGGGACAGGGGCAAGCTCTGGGGCCAACGTCCTGACTTTC.

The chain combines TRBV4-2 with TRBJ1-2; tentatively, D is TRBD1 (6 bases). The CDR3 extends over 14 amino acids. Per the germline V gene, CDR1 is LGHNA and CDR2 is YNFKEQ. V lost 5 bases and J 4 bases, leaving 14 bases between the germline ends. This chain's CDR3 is CASSTLTGPYGYTF. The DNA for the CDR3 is TGTGCCAGCAGCACCTTGACAGGCCCCTATGGCTACACCTTC.

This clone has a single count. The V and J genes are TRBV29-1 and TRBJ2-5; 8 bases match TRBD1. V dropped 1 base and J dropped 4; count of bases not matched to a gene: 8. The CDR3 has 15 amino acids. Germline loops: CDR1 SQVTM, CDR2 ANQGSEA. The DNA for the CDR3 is TGCAGCGTTGAAGGCGGAGGACAGGGCAGAGAGACCCAGTACTTC. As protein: CSVEGGGQGRETQYF.

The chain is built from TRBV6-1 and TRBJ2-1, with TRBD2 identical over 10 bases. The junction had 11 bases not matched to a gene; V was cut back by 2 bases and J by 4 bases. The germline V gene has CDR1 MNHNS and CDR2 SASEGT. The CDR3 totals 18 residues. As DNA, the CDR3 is TGTGCCAGCAGTGAATTTGTAGCGGGGGGCCCTATTTACAATGAGCAGTTCTTC. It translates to CASSEFVAGGPIYNEQFF.

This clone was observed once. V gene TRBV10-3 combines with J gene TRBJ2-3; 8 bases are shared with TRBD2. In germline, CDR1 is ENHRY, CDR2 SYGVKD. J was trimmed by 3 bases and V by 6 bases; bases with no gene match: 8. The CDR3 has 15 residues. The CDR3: CAISPTSGVTDTQYF. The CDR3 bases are TGTGCCATCAGCCCAACTAGCGGAGTGACAGATACGCAGTATTTT.

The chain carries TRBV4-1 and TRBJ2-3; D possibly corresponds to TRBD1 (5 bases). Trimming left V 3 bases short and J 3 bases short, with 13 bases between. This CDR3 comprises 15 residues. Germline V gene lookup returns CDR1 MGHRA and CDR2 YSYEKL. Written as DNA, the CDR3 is TGCGCCAGCAGCCAGATTGGCAGGGAAACAGATACGCAGTATTTT. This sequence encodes CASSQIGRETDTQYF.

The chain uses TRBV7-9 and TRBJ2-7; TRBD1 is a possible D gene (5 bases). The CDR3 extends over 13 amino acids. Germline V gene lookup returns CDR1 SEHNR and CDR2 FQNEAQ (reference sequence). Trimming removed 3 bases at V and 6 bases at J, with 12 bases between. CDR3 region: CASSFQGSGEQYF. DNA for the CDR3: TGTGCCAGCAGCTTCCAGGGAAGTGGCGAGCAGTACTTC.

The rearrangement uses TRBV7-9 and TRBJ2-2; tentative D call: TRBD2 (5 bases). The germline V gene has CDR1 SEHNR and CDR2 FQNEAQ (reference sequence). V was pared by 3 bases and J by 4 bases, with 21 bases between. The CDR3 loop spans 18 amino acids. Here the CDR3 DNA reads TGTGCCAGCAGCTTGCAGTACGGGGATTCAGCGTCCACCGGGGAGCTGTTTTTT. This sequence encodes CASSLQYGDSASTGELFF.

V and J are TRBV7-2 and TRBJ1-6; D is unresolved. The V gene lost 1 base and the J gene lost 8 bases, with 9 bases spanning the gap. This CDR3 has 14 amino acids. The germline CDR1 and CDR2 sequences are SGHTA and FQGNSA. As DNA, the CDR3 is TGTGCCAGCAGCTTAGACGGTAGATATTCACCCCTCCACTTT. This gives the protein CASSLDGRYSPLHF.